These 13 T cell receptor beta chains were all obtained from the same sample, sequenced in a study of beta chain features in type 1 diabetes. The study, taken as a whole, reports: Shortening that was moderate but significant affected the TCRB CDR3s of Type 1 diabetes patients in all four CD4+ subsets.

The isolated RNA, all of it, was reverse transcribed, so expressed TCRB transcripts were what got sequenced. The table came from immunoSEQ multiplex PCR; TCRdb's copy has only in-frame clones and leaves some out. The sample shows more than 300,000 clones, about 10% of them seen only once. These TCRs' antigens remain unknown. Sequenced sample: central memory CD4+ T cells from blood. These receptors were taken from a man aged 25-45 years with type 1 diabetes.

Details on this clone: Given a much more abundant clone one base away, this may be a read error. The chain is built from TRBV9 and TRBJ2-1; D call uncertain. V lost 5 bases and J 6 bases, leaving 6 bases between the germline ends. The length of the CDR3 is 11 residues. The germline V gene encodes CDR1 SGDLS and CDR2 YYNGEE. The CDR3 spells CASRRSNEQFF. In nucleotides, the CDR3 is TGTGCCAGCAGGCGATCCAATGAGCAGTTCTTC.

This clone was detected only a few times. The CDR3 here is CASSLDSYRENTEAFF. For the CDR3, the DNA is TGTGCCAGCAGCTTGGATTCCTACAGGGAAAACACTGAAGCTTTCTTT. The chain recombines TRBV5-4 with TRBJ1-1; D might be TRBD1 (6 bases). Trimming pared 0 bases from V and 2 bases from J, leaving 14 bases between. This CDR3 is built from 16 residues. Germline V gene lookup returns CDR1 SGHNT and CDR2 YYREEE (reference sequence).

The chain is built from TRBV5-8 and TRBJ1-5; 7 nucleotides line up with TRBD1. J lost 6 bases, V lost 4 bases, and 10 bases had no gene match. Germline lookup yields CDR1 SGHTS and CDR2 YDEGEE. The CDR3 extends over 15 amino acids. The DNA for the CDR3 is TGTGCCAGCAGCGGCTACAGGGGATCTAGTCAGCCCCAGCATTTT. Translation gives CASSGYRGSSQPQHF.

This chain connects TRBV11-1 to TRBJ1-5; D is possibly TRBD1 (5 bases). Germline V CDR1 and CDR2: SGHAT, FQDESV (reference sequence). The V and J ends lost 1 base and 3 bases respectively, with 19 bases between them. The CDR3 sequence is 18 residues long. Here the CDR3 reads CASSLGAGSAGNNQPQHF. The CDR3 DNA reads as TGTGCCAGCAGCTTAGGGGCAGGGTCGGCAGGCAACAATCAGCCCCAGCATTTT.

The chain combines TRBV10-3 with TRBJ1-1; D not resolved. V lost 6 bases and J 1 base, leaving 9 bases between the germline ends. The CDR3 is made up of 13 amino acids. Germline V CDR1 and CDR2: ENHRY, SYGVKD. The CDR3 reads CAISHAPNTEAFF. The CDR3 nucleotides are TGTGCCATCAGCCACGCCCCGAACACTGAAGCTTTCTTT.

This clone was seen a handful of times. The chain is built from TRBV2 and TRBJ2-3; 12 nucleotides agree with TRBD2. V trimming: 4 bases; J trimming: 5 bases; junction bases outside the gene matches: 4. The CDR3 covers 15 residues. Germline V CDR1 and CDR2: SNHLY, FYNNEI. The CDR3 protein is CASSGASGRGDTQYF. CDR3 bases: TGTGCCAGCAGTGGAGCTAGCGGGAGGGGAGATACGCAGTATTTT.

In its sample, this clone was seen a few times. V gene TRBV28 combines with J gene TRBJ2-6; no clear D. This CDR3 contains 15 residues. Per germline, CDR1 MDHEN and CDR2 SYDVKM. V was clipped by 2 bases and J by 1 base, with 6 bases between them. The CDR3 protein is CASSLMSSGANVLTF. The CDR3 DNA reads as TGTGCCAGCAGTTTAATGTCATCTGGGGCCAACGTCCTGACTTTC.

There are a few counts of this clone. The chain uses TRBV7-7 and TRBJ2-2; D gene uncertain. CDR3 length: 13 residues. With 5 bases removed from V and 6 bases from J, the gap between germline ends came to 10 bases. The germline CDR1 and CDR2 sequences are SSHAT and FNYEAQ (reference sequence). CDR3 DNA sequence: TGTGCCAGCAGCCAAGGACCTGCCGGGGAGCTGTTTTTT. It specifies CASSQGPAGELFF.

As to this clone: Other DNA sequences in this specimen translate into the identical CDR3. The chain has TRBV5-6 and TRBJ2-7, with 10 bases fitting TRBD1. Trimming took 7 bases from V and 1 from J; bases not matched to a gene: 5. This CDR3 has 14 residues. The V gene's germline CDR1 is SGHDT and CDR2 YYEEEE. The CDR3 coding sequence is TGTGCCAGCTCCTTGGACAGGGGGTCCTACGAGCAGTACTTC. As protein: CASSLDRGSYEQYF.

A word on this clone: Additional DNA sequences in this sample encode the identical CDR3. The J gene is TRBJ1-5, the V gene TRBV28, with 8 bases that match TRBD1. The CDR3 runs 14 residues. Germline CDR1 and CDR2: MDHEN and SYDVKM. J was trimmed by 7 bases and V by 4 bases; bases with no gene match: 6. The CDR3 DNA reads as TGTGCCAGCAGTTCAGGACAGGGCGGACAGCCCCAGCATTTT. As protein: CASSSGQGGQPQHF. The full variable domain, its missing parts supplied by reference TRBV28 and TRBJ1-5, is DVKVTQSSRYLVKRTGEKVFLECVQDMDHENMFWYRQDPGLGLRLIYFSYDVKMKEKGDIPEGYSVSREKKERFSLILESASTNQTSMYLCASSSGQGGQPQHFGDGTRLSIL.

A few counts support this clone. The chain couples TRBV5-6 to TRBJ1-2; possible D gene TRBD1, 6 bases. V gave up 4 bases and J gave up 4 bases, with 11 bases separating them. The CDR3 has 13 amino acids. Germline V lookup: CDR1 SGHDT, CDR2 YYEEEE. CDR3 bases: TGTGCCAGCAGCCCAGGACAGTCCTATGGCTACACCTTC. It yields the protein CASSPGQSYGYTF. The full variable domain, completed using reference TRBV5-6 and TRBJ1-2, is DAGVTQSPTHLIKTRGQQVTLRCSPKSGHDTVSWYQQALGQGPQFIFQYYEEEERQRGNFPDRFSGHQFPNYSSELNVNALLLGDSALYLCASSPGQSYGYTFGSGTRLTVV.

This clone was picked up a small number of times. The rearrangement uses TRBV7-9 and TRBJ2-7, with D uncertain. Trimming took off 3 bases at V and 4 bases at J, with 10 bases between the two ends. The germline V gene has CDR1 SEHNR and CDR2 FQNEAQ (reference sequence). The CDR3 contains 13 residues. The CDR3 coding sequence is TGTGCCAGCAGCTTGTCGCGGAGTTACGAGCAGTACTTC. Its translation: CASSLSRSYEQYF.

This clone was seen many times. Other DNA sequences of this sample code for an identical CDR3. V usage is TRBV7-2 and J usage is TRBJ2-6; D possibly corresponds to TRBD1 (7 bases). The ends were cut back, 4 bases at V and 1 base at J, with 8 bases in the middle. Germline V gene sequence: CDR1 SGHTA, CDR2 FQGNSA. CDR3 length equals 15 residues. The CDR3 is CASSSGGSGANVLTF. As DNA, the CDR3 is TGTGCCAGCAGCTCAGGGGGGTCTGGGGCCAACGTCCTGACTTTC.